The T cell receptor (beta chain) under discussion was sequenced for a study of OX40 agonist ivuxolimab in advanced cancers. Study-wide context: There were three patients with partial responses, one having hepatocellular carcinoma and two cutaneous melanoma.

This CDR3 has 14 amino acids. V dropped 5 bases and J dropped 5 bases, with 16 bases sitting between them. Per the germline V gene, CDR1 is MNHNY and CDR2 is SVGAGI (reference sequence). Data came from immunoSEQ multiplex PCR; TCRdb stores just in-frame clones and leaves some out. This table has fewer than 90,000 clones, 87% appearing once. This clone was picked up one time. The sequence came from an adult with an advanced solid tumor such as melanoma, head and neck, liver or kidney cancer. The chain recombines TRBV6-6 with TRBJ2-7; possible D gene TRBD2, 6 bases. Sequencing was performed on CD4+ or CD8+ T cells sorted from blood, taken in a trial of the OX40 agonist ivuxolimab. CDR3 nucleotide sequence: TGTGCCAGCAGTCAACCGGGACTTCAGCACGAGCAGTACTTC. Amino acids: CASSQPGLQHEQYF.